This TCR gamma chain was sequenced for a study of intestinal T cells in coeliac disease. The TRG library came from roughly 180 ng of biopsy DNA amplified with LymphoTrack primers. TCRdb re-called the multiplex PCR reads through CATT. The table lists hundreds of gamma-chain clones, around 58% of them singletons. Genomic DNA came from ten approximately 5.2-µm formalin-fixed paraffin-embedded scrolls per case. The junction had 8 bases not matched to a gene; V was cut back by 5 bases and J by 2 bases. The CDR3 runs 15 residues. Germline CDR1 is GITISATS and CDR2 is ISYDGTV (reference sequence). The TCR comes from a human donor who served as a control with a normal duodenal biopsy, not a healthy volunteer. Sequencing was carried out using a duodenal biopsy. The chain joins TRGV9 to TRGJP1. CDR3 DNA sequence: TGTGCCTTGTGGGGAGGTACAACCACTGGTTGGTTCAAGATATTT. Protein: CALWGGTTTGWFKIF.